This TCR beta chain emerged from a study of blood T cell repertoires in COVID-19. V lost 5 bases, J lost 7 bases, and 14 bases lay in between. There are 13 residues in the CDR3. Germline assignment: CDR1 MNHEY and CDR2 SMNVEV (reference sequence). Cohort allocation depended upon clinical history that participants reported. Assay used: immunoSEQ multiplex PCR; TCRdb lists only in-frame clones, some missing. Seen here are some 460,000 clones, about nine tenths observed once, and the top ten hold roughly 0.72%. Material for sequencing was PBMCs or T cells enriched from blood (not recorded which). V and J are TRBV27 and TRBJ2-5; D not resolved. This receptor was obtained from a woman under 30 who had recovered from COVID-19. DNA for the CDR3: TGTGCCAGCAGTCCCCAGGCACGGTGGACCCAGTACTTC. Its protein product is CASSPQARWTQYF.